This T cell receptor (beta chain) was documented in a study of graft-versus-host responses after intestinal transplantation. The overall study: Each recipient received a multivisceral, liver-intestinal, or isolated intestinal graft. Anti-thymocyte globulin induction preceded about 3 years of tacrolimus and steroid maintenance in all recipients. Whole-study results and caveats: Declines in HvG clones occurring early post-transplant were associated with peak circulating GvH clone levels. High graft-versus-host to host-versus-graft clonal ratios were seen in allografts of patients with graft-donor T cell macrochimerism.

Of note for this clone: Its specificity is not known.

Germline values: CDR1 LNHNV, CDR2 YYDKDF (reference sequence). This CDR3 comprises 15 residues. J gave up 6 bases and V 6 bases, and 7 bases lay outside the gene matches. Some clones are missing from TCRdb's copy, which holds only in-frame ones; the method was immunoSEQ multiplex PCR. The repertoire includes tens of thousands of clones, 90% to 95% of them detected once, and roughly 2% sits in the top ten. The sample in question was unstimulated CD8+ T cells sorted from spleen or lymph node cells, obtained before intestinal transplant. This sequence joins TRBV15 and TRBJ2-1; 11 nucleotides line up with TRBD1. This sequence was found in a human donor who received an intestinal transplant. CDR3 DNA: TGTGCCACCAGGTCCGGGACAGGGGGGACCAATGAGCAGTTCTTC. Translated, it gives CATRSGTGGTNEQFF. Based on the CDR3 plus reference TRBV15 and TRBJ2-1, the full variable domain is DAMVIQNPRYQVTQFGKPVTLSCSQTLNHNVMYWYQQKSSQAPKLLFHYYDKDFNNEADTPDNFQSRRPNTSFCFLDIRSPGLGDTAMYLCATRSGTGGTNEQFFGPGTRLTVL.